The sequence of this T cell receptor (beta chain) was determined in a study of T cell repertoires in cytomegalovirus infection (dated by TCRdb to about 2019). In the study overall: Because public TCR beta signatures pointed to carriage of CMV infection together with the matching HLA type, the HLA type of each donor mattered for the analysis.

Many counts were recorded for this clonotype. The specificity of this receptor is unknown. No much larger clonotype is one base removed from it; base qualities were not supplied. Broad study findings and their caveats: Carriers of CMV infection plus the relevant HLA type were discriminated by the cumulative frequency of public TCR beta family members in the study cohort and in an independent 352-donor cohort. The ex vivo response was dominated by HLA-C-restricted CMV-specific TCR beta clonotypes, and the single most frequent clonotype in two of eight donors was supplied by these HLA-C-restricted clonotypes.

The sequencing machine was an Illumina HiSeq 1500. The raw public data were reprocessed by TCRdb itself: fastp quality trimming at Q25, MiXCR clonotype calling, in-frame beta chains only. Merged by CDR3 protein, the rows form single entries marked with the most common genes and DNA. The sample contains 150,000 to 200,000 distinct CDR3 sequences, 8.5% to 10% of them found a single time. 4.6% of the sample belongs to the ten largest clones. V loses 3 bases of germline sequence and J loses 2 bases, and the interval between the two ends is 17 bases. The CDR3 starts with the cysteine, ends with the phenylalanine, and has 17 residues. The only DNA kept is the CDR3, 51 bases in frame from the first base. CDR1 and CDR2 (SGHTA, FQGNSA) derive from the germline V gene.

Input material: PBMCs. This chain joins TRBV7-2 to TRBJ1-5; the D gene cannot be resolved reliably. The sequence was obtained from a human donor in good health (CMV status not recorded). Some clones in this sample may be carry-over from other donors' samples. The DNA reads TGTGCCAGCAGCTTTTCGGGAGATCTGGGCCGCAATCAGCCCCAGCATTTT. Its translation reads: CASSFSGDLGRNQPQHF.